This T cell receptor beta chain derives from a study of blood T cell repertoires in COVID-19. Across the study: The United States, Italy and Spain provided the acute and convalescent COVID-19 samples.

This CDR3 has 14 residues. Germline-derived CDR1 and CDR2 are SGDLS and YYNGEE. V dropped 4 bases and J dropped 7 bases, with 12 bases sitting between them. Per the study methods: The assay estimated nucleated cells by amplifying reference gene primers. Sequencing was performed with immunoSEQ multiplex PCR; in TCRdb, only in-frame clones are kept and a portion is missing. That table gives V, J and clone size, and the DNA gave D and trimming. The sample has fewer than 250,000 clones, roughly 88% seen once. Enrollees, 18 to 89 years old, lived in 24 US areas. Cohorts were determined from participant-reported clinical history.

V gene TRBV9 combines with J gene TRBJ1-6, with no clear D. The sequencing input was PBMCs or T cells enriched from blood (not recorded which). The sequence was obtained from a woman between 45 and 65 years old who had recovered from COVID-19. CDR3 coding DNA: TGTGCCAGCAGCTTAGGACTCGAAAATTCACCCCTCCACTTT. Translated, it gives CASSLGLENSPLHF.